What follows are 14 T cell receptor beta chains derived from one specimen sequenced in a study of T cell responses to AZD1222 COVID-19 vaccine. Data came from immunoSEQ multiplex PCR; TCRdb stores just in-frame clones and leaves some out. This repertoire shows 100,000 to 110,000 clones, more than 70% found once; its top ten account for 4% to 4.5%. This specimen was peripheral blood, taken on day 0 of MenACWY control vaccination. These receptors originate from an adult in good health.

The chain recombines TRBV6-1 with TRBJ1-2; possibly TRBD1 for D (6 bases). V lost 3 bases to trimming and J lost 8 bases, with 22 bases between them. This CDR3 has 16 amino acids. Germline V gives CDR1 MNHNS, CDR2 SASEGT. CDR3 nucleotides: TGTGCCAGCAGTGACCCTAACAGGGTAGTGGGTAAAGGCTACACCTTC. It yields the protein CASSDPNRVVGKGYTF.

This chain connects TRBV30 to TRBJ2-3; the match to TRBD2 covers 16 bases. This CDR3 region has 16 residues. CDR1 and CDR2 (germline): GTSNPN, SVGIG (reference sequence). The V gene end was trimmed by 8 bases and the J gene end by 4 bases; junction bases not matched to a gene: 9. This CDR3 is CAQGTSGGATADTQYF. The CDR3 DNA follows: TGTGCCCAAGGGACTAGCGGGGGGGCCACGGCAGATACGCAGTATTTT.

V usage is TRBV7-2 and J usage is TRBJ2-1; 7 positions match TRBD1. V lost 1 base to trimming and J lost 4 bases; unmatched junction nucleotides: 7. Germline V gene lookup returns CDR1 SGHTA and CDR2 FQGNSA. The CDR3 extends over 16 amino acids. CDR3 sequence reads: CASSLEGQLTYNEQFF. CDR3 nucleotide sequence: TGTGCCAGCAGCTTAGAGGGACAGTTAACTTACAATGAGCAGTTCTTC.

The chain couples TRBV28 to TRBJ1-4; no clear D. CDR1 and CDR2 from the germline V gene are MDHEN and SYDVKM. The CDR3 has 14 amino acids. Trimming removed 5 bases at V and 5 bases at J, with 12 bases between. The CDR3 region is CASSDGFRNEKLFF. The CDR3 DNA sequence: TGTGCCAGCAGTGATGGGTTTCGAAATGAAAAACTGTTTTTT.

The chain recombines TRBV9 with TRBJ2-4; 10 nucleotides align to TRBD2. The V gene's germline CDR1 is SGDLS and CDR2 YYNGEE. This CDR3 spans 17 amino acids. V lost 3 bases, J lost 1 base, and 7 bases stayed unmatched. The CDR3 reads CASSDSGGSGAKNIQYF. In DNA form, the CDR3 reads TGTGCCAGCAGCGATAGCGGGGGGTCGGGGGCCAAAAACATTCAGTACTTC.

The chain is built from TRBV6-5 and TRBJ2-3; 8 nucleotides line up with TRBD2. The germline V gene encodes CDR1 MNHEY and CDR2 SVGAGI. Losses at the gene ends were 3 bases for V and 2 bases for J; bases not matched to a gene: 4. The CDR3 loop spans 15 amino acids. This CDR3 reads CASSYSGGATDTQYF. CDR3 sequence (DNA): TGTGCCAGCAGTTATTCGGGGGGGGCCACAGATACGCAGTATTTT.

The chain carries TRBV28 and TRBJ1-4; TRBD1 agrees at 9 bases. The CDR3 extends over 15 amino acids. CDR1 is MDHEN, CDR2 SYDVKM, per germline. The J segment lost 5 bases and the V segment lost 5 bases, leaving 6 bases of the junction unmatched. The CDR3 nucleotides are TGTGCCAGCAGTCTTCCGGGACAGGGAAATGAAAAACTGTTTTTT. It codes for CASSLPGQGNEKLFF.

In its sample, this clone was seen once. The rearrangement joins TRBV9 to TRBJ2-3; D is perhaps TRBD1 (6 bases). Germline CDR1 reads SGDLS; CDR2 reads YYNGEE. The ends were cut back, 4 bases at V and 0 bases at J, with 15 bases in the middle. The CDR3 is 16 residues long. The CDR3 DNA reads TGTGCCAGCAGCCCCCTTGGGGACATTAGCACAGATACGCAGTATTTT. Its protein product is CASSPLGDISTDTQYF.

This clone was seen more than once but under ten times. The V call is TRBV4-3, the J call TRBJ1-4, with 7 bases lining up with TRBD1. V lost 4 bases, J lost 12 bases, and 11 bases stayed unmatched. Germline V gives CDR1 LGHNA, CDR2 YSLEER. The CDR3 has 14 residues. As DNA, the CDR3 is TGCGCCAGCAGCCCCATGGTGGAGGGGGCAGAACTGTTTTTT. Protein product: CASSPMVEGAELFF.

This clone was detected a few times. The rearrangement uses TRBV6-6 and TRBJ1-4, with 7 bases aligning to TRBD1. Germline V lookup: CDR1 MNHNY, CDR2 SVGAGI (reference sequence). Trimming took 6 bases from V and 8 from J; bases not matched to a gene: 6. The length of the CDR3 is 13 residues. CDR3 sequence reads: CASRPTGEEKLFF. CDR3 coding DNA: TGTGCCAGCAGACCCACAGGGGAGGAAAAACTGTTTTTT.

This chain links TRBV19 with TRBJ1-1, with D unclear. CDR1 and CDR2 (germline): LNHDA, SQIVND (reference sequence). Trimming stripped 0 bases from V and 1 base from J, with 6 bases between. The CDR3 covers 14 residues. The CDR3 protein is CASSIDWRNTEAFF. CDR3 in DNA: TGTGCCAGTAGTATAGACTGGCGGAACACTGAAGCTTTCTTT. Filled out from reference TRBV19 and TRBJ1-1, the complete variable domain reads DGGITQSPKYLFRKEGQNVTLSCEQNLNHDAMYWYRQDPGQGLRLIYYSQIVNDFQKGDIAEGYSVSREKKESFPLTVTSAQKNPTAFYLCASSIDWRNTEAFFGQGTRLTVV.

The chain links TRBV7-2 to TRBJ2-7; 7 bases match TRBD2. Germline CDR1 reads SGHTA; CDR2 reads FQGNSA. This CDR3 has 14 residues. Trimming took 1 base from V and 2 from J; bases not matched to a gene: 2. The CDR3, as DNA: TGTGCCAGCAGCTTAGAGCGGGGACCCTACGAGCAGTACTTC. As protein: CASSLERGPYEQYF.

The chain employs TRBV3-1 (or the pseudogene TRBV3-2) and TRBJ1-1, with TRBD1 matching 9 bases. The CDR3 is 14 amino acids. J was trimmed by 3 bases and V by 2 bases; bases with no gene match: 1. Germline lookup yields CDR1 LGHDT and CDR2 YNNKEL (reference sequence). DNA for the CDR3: TGTGCCAGCAGCCAATGGACAGGGGACACTGAAGCTTTCTTT. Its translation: CASSQWTGDTEAFF.

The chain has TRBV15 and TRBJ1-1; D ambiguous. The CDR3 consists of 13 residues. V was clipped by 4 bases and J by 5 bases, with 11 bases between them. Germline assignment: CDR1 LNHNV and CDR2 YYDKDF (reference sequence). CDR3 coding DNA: TGTGCCACCAGCACCCGACGGTGGACTGAAGCTTTCTTT. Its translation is CATSTRRWTEAFF. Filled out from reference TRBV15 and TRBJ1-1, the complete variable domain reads DAMVIQNPRYQVTQFGKPVTLSCSQTLNHNVMYWYQQKSSQAPKLLFHYYDKDFNNEADTPDNFQSRRPNTSFCFLDIRSPGLGDTAMYLCATSTRRWTEAFFGQGTRLTVV.